The 2 T cell receptor beta chains in this list originate from one sample, sequenced in a study of T-cell reconstitution after alpha-beta-depleted transplantation in children. Library preparation (for TCRbeta) was performed with unique molecular identifiers. TCRdb recomputed calls from the PCR reads with MiXCR, one row per CDR3 protein. The sample has 300,000 to 400,000 distinct CDR3 sequences, roughly 16% seen once. The starting material was PBMCs, mostly from graft donor cells, obtained 360 days after TCRalphabeta/CD19-depleted stem cell transplant. The receptors come from a male patient between 2 and 15 years old who had a stem cell transplant for acute lymphoblastic leukemia, so the T cells may come from the graft donor.

This clonotype was counted at least ten times. Relative to the germline gene, one junction end is altered; a read error may explain this. This chain connects TRBV4-1 to TRBJ2-7; possibly TRBD1 for D (6 bases). Germline CDR1 and CDR2: MGHRA and YSYEKL. The CDR3 runs 14 residues. Here the CDR3 reads CASSLGQGTYEQYF. In nucleotides, the CDR3 is TGTGCCAGCAGCTTAGGGCAGGGGACCTACGAGCAGTACTTC.

The chain employs TRBV7-6 and TRBJ2-3, with 7 positions matching TRBD2. The CDR3 is 15 amino acids. Germline loops: CDR1 SGHVS, CDR2 FNYEAQ. The junction had 3 bases not matched to a gene; V was cut back by 2 bases and J by 1 base. The DNA of the CDR3 is TGTGCCAGCAGCTTATCGGCGGGAGGCACAGATACGCAGTATTTT. Translated: CASSLSAGGTDTQYF. The full variable domain, its missing parts supplied by reference TRBV7-6 and TRBJ2-3, is GAGVSQSPRYKVTKRGQDVALRCDPISGHVSLYWYRQALGQGPEFLTYFNYEAQQDKSGLPNDRFSAERPEGSISTLTIQRTEQRDSAMYRCASSLSAGGTDTQYFGPGTRLTVL.